These 29 T cell receptor beta chains originate from one sample sequenced in a study of blood T cell repertoires in COVID-19. Using immunoSEQ multiplex PCR, the repertoire was profiled, and TCRdb retains in-frame clones only, with some absent. The sample lists fewer than 150,000 clones; around 86% were seen once. Sequences were obtained from peripheral blood. The receptors here all came from a woman aged 80 or older with acute or convalescent COVID-19.

This clone was seen more than once but under ten times. The chain joins TRBV28 to TRBJ1-5, with 7 bases aligning to TRBD1. The CDR3 sequence is 14 residues long. CDR1 is MDHEN, CDR2 SYDVKM, per germline. The ends lost 7 bases at V and 7 bases at J; junction bases unmatched: 10. The CDR3 region has the DNA TGTGCCAGCAAGAGAACAGGGGACTGGCAGCCCCAGCATTTT. Protein: CASKRTGDWQPQHF.

The chain couples TRBV6-5 to TRBJ1-5, with 8 bases fitting TRBD1. With 6 bases clipped from V and 0 bases from J, the junction kept 4 bases outside the gene matches. The CDR3 is 15 residues long. The V gene's germline CDR1 is MNHEY and CDR2 SVGAGI. CDR3 DNA sequence: TGTGCCAGCAGCCGGACAGGGTATAGCAATCAGCCCCAGCATTTT. Translation gives CASSRTGYSNQPQHF.

This chain joins TRBV20-1 and TRBJ2-7; TRBD2 is a possible D gene (6 bases). The CDR3 contains 11 residues. The V end lost 5 bases, the J end lost 7 bases, and 12 bases lay between the germline ends. The V gene's germline CDR1 is DFQATT and CDR2 SNEGSKA (reference sequence). The CDR3 sequence is CSAGRRLEQYF. CDR3 coding DNA: TGCAGTGCTGGGAGGAGACTGGAGCAGTACTTC.

Worth noting for this clone: One end of the junction does not line up with germline, which may come from a read error. The CDR3 bases are TGCGCCAGCTGTGACGCCGGGACACCGTCTGGGGCCAACGTCCTGACTTTC. It is translated as CASCDAGTPSGANVLTF. The chain recombines TRBV10-1 with TRBJ2-6; TRBD1 is a possible D gene (6 bases). CDR3 length: 17 residues. The germline gives CDR1 WNHNN, CDR2 SYGVQD (reference sequence).

The genes are TRBV2 and TRBJ1-2; the match to TRBD1 covers 8 bases. The length of the CDR3 is 14 residues. Germline V gene data show CDR1 as SNHLY and CDR2 as FYNNEI. Trimming removed 3 bases from V and 6 bases from J; junction bases left unmatched: 6. CDR3 DNA sequence: TGTGCCAGCAGTGAGCAGGGGGCGCTGAATGGCTACACCTTC. It translates to CASSEQGALNGYTF.

Here the CDR3 DNA reads TGTGCCAGCAGCCCACCTCGGCCAGCGGGAGGGCCAGATACGCAGTATTTT. This encodes CASSPPRPAGGPDTQYF. This chain joins TRBV11-3 and TRBJ2-3; 10 nucleotides align to TRBD2. V trimming: 5 bases; J trimming: 4 bases; junction bases outside the gene matches: 12. The CDR3 extends over 17 amino acids. Germline CDR1 and CDR2: SGHNT and YENEEA.

This clone appeared a few times. J is TRBJ2-7 and V is TRBV3-1 (or the pseudogene TRBV3-2); 14 nucleotides align to TRBD2. J was trimmed by 5 bases and V by 4 bases; bases with no gene match: 22. Germline lookup yields CDR1 LGHDT and CDR2 YNNKEL (reference sequence). The CDR3 spans 21 residues. CDR3 coding DNA: TGTGCCAGCAGCCGAGGATCGGGGACTAGCGGGGGAGATACTCCTATCCACGAGCAGTACTTC. Its protein is CASSRGSGTSGGDTPIHEQYF.

The J gene is TRBJ1-4, the V gene TRBV7-9; D not resolved. The CDR3 sequence is 16 residues long. Trimming removed 5 bases from V and 6 bases from J, with 19 bases in between. Germline CDR1 and CDR2: SEHNR and FQNEAQ (reference sequence). The CDR3 nucleotides read TGTGCCAGCAGCACCTCCGAGGGAAGGCAGGATGAAAAACTGTTTTTT. This gives the protein CASSTSEGRQDEKLFF.

The gene calls are TRBV28 and TRBJ2-3; 10 bases align to TRBD1. Germline loops: CDR1 MDHEN, CDR2 SYDVKM. The J segment lost 4 bases and the V segment lost 5 bases, leaving 3 bases of the junction unmatched. CDR3 length equals 14 residues. The CDR3 here is CASSRDRGPDTQYF. CDR3 nucleotide sequence: TGTGCCAGCAGTAGGGACAGGGGCCCAGATACGCAGTATTTT.

The chain joins TRBV25-1 to TRBJ2-7; D might be TRBD1 (6 bases). CDR1 and CDR2 (germline): MGHDK, SYGVNS. Trimming pared 4 bases from V and 3 bases from J, leaving 13 bases between. CDR3 length: 14 residues. The CDR3 DNA reads TGTGCCAGCAGTGGGTGGACAGACAACTACGAGCAGTACTTC. This gives the protein CASSGWTDNYEQYF.

For this clone: The sample has other DNA sequences that encode this CDR3 too. V usage is TRBV10-3 and J usage is TRBJ2-2; unclear D gene. The germline gives CDR1 ENHRY, CDR2 SYGVKD. CDR3 length: 14 amino acids. V was trimmed by 4 bases and J by 0 bases, leaving 6 bases between them. The CDR3 sequence is CAISGTANTGELFF. The CDR3 DNA sequence: TGTGCCATCAGTGGAACGGCGAACACCGGGGAGCTGTTTTTT.

J is TRBJ2-1 and V is TRBV7-2; TRBD2 matches at 7 bases. This CDR3 spans 16 amino acids. J lost 8 bases, V lost 1 base, and 11 bases had no gene match. Germline V gene data show CDR1 as SGHTA and CDR2 as FQGNSA. CDR3 sequence: CASSLGGRGFLDEQFF. The CDR3 nucleotides are TGTGCCAGCAGCTTAGGCGGGAGAGGATTTTTGGATGAGCAGTTCTTC.

V is TRBV7-8 and J is TRBJ2-1; 9 bases match TRBD1. The CDR3 length is 17 residues. The V and J ends lost 4 bases and 6 bases, in that order; junction bases with no gene match: 13. Germline loops: CDR1 SGHVS, CDR2 FQNEAQ. This chain's CDR3 is CASSSKRPGQGSNEQFF. The CDR3 region has the DNA TGTGCCAGCAGCTCTAAGCGACCGGGACAGGGTTCCAATGAGCAGTTCTTC.

This clone was detected only a few times. The chain links TRBV2 to TRBJ1-2, with D unclear. CDR1 and CDR2 (germline): SNHLY, FYNNEI. V was trimmed by 4 bases and J by 3 bases, leaving 9 bases between them. The CDR3 length is 13 residues. CDR3 sequence reads: CASSVQVDYGYTF. CDR3 coding DNA: TGTGCCAGCAGTGTCCAGGTGGACTATGGCTACACCTTC.

This clone has a handful of counts. The chain is built from TRBV7-9 and TRBJ2-5; the match to TRBD1 covers 7 bases. Per germline, CDR1 SEHNR and CDR2 FQNEAQ (reference sequence). The CDR3 spans 14 residues. The J segment lost 1 base and the V segment lost 5 bases, leaving 4 bases of the junction unmatched. The CDR3 bases are TGTGCCAGCAGCCTACGGACAGGCCAAGAGACCCAGTACTTC. Amino acids: CASSLRTGQETQYF.

This clone turned up a few times. The rearrangement joins TRBV28 to TRBJ1-5; 9 nucleotides match TRBD1. V dropped 8 bases and J dropped 6; count of bases not matched to a gene: 2. The CDR3 sequence is 12 residues long. CDR1 is MDHEN, CDR2 SYDVKM, per germline. CDR3 protein: CASGQGSQPQHF. The CDR3 DNA follows: TGTGCCAGCGGACAGGGGAGTCAGCCCCAGCATTTT.

This clone was seen more than once but under ten times. V usage is TRBV4-1 and J usage is TRBJ2-5; 14 nucleotides agree with TRBD2. Germline CDR1 is MGHRA and CDR2 is YSYEKL. The trim removed 2 bases at V and 2 bases at J, leaving 10 bases unmatched. CDR3 size: 19 residues. The CDR3 spells CASSQIFGTSGSEQETQYF. The CDR3 DNA reads as TGCGCCAGCAGCCAAATTTTCGGGACTAGCGGGAGTGAGCAAGAGACCCAGTACTTC.

V usage is TRBV27 and J usage is TRBJ1-1; D call uncertain. The ends were cut back, 3 bases at V and 2 bases at J, with 10 bases in the middle. Germline CDR1 and CDR2: MNHEY and SMNVEV (reference sequence). CDR3 length: 14 residues. CDR3 sequence (DNA): TGTGCCAGCAGTTTGGGCAGCTACAACACTGAAGCTTTCTTT. This codes for CASSLGSYNTEAFF.

This sequence joins TRBV11-2 and TRBJ2-7; TRBD1 might be the D (6 bases). Germline CDR1 SGHAT, CDR2 FQNNGV. The V end was cut by 6 bases, the J end by 3 bases, with 15 bases between. The CDR3 covers 14 residues. As DNA, the CDR3 is TGTGCCAGCAGGCGCCCGGGACACCGCTACGAGCAGTACTTC. Encoded protein: CASRRPGHRYEQYF.

The rearrangement joins TRBV13 to TRBJ2-3; 16 bases are a match to TRBD2. CDR3 length: 16 residues. Germline V gene data show CDR1 as PRHDT and CDR2 as FYEKMQ (reference sequence). V shed 5 bases and J 11 bases; nucleotides not matched to a gene: 10. The CDR3 DNA reads as TGTGCCAGCAGCAAAACGCCGGGACTAGCGGGAGGGTGGCAGTATTTT. It yields the protein CASSKTPGLAGGWQYF.

V usage is TRBV10-2 and J usage is TRBJ2-7; 8 nucleotides line up with TRBD2. The CDR3 extends over 13 amino acids. J lost 4 bases, V lost 4 bases, and 3 bases had no gene match. Germline V gene sequence: CDR1 WSHSY, CDR2 SAAADI. The CDR3 nucleotides are TGCGCCAGCAGTGTCCTAGCGGGTTACGAGCAGTACTTC. It is translated as CASSVLAGYEQYF.

V gene TRBV6-5 combines with J gene TRBJ1-1, with D possibly being TRBD1 (6 bases). The CDR3 is 13 amino acids. Trimming shortened V by 1 base and J by 8 bases, and 11 bases separated the two germline ends. Germline lookup yields CDR1 MNHEY and CDR2 SVGAGI. DNA of the CDR3: TGTGCCAGCAGTTACTTCGGGGGGGCCGAAGCTTTCTTT. The encoded protein is CASSYFGGAEAFF.

This clone was observed once. This sequence joins TRBV1 and TRBJ1-4. TRBV1 is recorded as a pseudogene. The length of the CDR3 is 15 residues. CDR3 sequence reads: CTSNFPVPTNEKLFF. CDR3 DNA: TGCACCAGCAACTTTCCCGTGCCAACTAATGAAAAACTGTTTTTT.

The rearrangement joins TRBV4-1 to TRBJ1-2; 7 bases are a match to TRBD1. The trim removed 2 bases at V and 4 bases at J, leaving 10 bases unmatched. The CDR3 contains 16 residues. Looked up from germline, CDR1 is MGHRA and CDR2 is YSYEKL. The DNA for the CDR3 is TGCGCCAGCAGCCAAAGCCCCGGACAGGCGGGCTATGGCTACACCTTC. It is translated as CASSQSPGQAGYGYTF.

The chain has TRBV28 and TRBJ2-2; TRBD2 agrees at 9 bases. J gave up 4 bases and V 6 bases, and 12 bases lay outside the gene matches. Looked up from germline, CDR1 is MDHEN and CDR2 is SYDVKM. The length of the CDR3 is 17 residues. CDR3 sequence reads: CASSPRGGGRATGELFF. Here the CDR3 DNA reads TGTGCCAGCAGCCCCCGTGGGGGCGGGAGGGCCACCGGGGAGCTGTTTTTT.

The chain is built from TRBV7-9 and TRBJ2-7; 7 nucleotides line up with TRBD1. Germline V gives CDR1 SEHNR, CDR2 FQNEAQ (reference sequence). Trimming took 3 bases from V and 2 from J; bases not matched to a gene: 7. The length of the CDR3 is 15 residues. The CDR3 DNA is TGTGCCAGCAGCTTTGCGGGTGACAGGGCCTACGAGCAGTACTTC. Translating it yields CASSFAGDRAYEQYF.

The chain links TRBV7-8 to TRBJ1-2; D remains unclear. Trimming left V 5 bases short and J 4 bases short, with 8 bases between. Germline lookup yields CDR1 SGHVS and CDR2 FQNEAQ. The length of the CDR3 is 12 residues. CDR3 DNA: TGTGCCAGCAGCAGCCTTGGCTATGGCTACACCTTC. Protein sequence: CASSSLGYGYTF.

This sequence joins TRBV5-8 and TRBJ1-2; 9 bases map to TRBD1. The junction had 14 bases not matched to a gene; V was cut back by 4 bases and J by 7 bases. CDR1 and CDR2 from the germline V gene are SGHTS and YDEGEE. This CDR3 is built from 16 residues. CDR3 in amino acids: CASSPSGTGKFGGYTF. CDR3 nucleotide sequence: TGTGCCAGCAGCCCGTCCGGGACAGGGAAGTTCGGTGGCTACACCTTC.

A few counts support this clone. The V call is TRBV23-1, the J call TRBJ2-1; possibly TRBD1 for D (5 bases). TRBV23-1 is marked as an open reading frame, function uncertain. The CDR3 sequence is 16 residues long. V lost 0 bases and J 6 bases, leaving 15 bases between the germline ends. CDR3 DNA sequence: TGCGCCAGCAGTCAATCGGAAGGACATAATGTCAATGAGCAGTTCTTC. The encoded protein is CASSQSEGHNVNEQFF.